The 7 T cell receptor beta chains below were found in one sample sequenced in a study of blood T cell repertoires in COVID-19. Here immunoSEQ multiplex PCR was the method, and the copy in TCRdb shows in-frame clones only, minus some. This sample has hundreds of thousands of clones, with approximately 85% found just once. The sample taken for sequencing was PBMCs or T cells enriched from blood (not recorded which). The origin of the receptors is a woman between 50 and 59 years old who had recovered from COVID-19.

The chain uses TRBV5-1 and TRBJ2-1; 9 bases fit TRBD2. The CDR3 is 15 residues long. Germline CDR1 and CDR2: SGHRS and YFSETQ. J gave up 8 bases and V 7 bases, and 13 bases lay outside the gene matches. The CDR3 is CASRGLAGVGDEQFF. CDR3 DNA: TGCGCCAGCCGGGGATTAGCGGGAGTTGGCGATGAGCAGTTCTTC.

V gene TRBV7-8 combines with J gene TRBJ1-4; TRBD1 aligns across 7 bases. The CDR3 is 19 residues long. From germline, CDR1 is SGHVS and CDR2 FQNEAQ. The V and J ends lost 2 bases and 0 bases, in that order; junction bases with no gene match: 12. CDR3 amino acids: CASSLRPGQSVATNEKLFF. The CDR3 coding sequence is TGTGCCAGCAGCTTACGACCGGGACAGAGCGTTGCAACTAATGAAAAACTGTTTTTT.

The V gene is TRBV6-1, the J gene TRBJ1-1; unclear D gene. Trimming took off 0 bases at V and 6 bases at J, with 8 bases between the two ends. Germline V gene sequence: CDR1 MNHNS, CDR2 SASEGT. This CDR3 contains 13 residues. CDR3 nucleotide sequence: TGTGCCAGCAGTGAAGCGCGGGGTTCTGAAGCTTTCTTT. As protein: CASSEARGSEAFF.

This chain uses TRBV7-3 with TRBJ2-6, with D maybe TRBD2 (6 bases). Per germline, CDR1 SGHTA and CDR2 FQGTGA. Trimming stripped 5 bases from V and 1 base from J, with 15 bases between. The CDR3 contains 17 residues. In DNA form, the CDR3 reads TGTGCCAGCAGCCCTCGGAGGGGCCTGTCTGGGGCCAACGTCCTGACTTTC. Amino acid sequence: CASSPRRGLSGANVLTF.

V and J are TRBV7-9 and TRBJ1-3; D call uncertain. Germline V CDR1 and CDR2: SEHNR, FQNEAQ (reference sequence). V shed 1 base and J shed 0 bases, with 7 bases lying between them. The CDR3 loop spans 15 amino acids. The CDR3 loop reads CASSLVWSSGNTIYF. The CDR3 DNA is TGTGCCAGCAGCTTAGTATGGAGCTCTGGAAACACCATATATTTT.

This clone was observed once. The rearrangement joins TRBV7-2 to TRBJ2-6, with D tentatively TRBD1 (6 bases). Germline loops: CDR1 SGHTA, CDR2 FQGNSA. This CDR3 has 20 amino acids. Trimming cost V 0 bases and J 0 bases, with 18 bases left between them. The CDR3 region is CASSLAAADRLRSGANVLTF. The CDR3 DNA reads TGTGCCAGCAGCTTAGCCGCAGCGGACAGACTCCGCTCTGGGGCCAACGTCCTGACTTTC.

The chain recombines TRBV9 with TRBJ2-1; TRBD2 matches at 9 bases. J lost 0 bases, V lost 4 bases, and 8 bases had no gene match. Germline CDR1 reads SGDLS; CDR2 reads YYNGEE. The CDR3 is made up of 17 amino acids. CDR3 sequence (DNA): TGTGCCAGCAGCCCACCGGGACTAGCCGACTCCTACAATGAGCAGTTCTTC. Its translation: CASSPPGLADSYNEQFF.